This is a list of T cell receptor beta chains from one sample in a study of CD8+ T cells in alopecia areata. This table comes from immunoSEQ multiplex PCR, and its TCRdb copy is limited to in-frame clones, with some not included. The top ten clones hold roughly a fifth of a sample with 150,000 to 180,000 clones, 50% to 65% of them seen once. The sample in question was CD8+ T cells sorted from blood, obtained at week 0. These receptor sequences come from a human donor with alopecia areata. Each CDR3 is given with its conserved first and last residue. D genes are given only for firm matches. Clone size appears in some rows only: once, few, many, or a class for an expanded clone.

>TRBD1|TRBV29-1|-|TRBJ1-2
CSVGTGGKGYTF
TGCAGCGTTGGAACAGGGGGCAAAGGCTACACCTTC
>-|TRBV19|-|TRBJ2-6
CASSPPISGANVLTF
TGTGCCAGTAGTCCCCCCATCTCTGGGGCCAACGTCCTGACTTTC
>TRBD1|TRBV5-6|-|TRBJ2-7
CASSLAGQDYEQYF
TGTGCCAGCAGCTTGGCGGGACAGGACTACGAGCAGTACTTC
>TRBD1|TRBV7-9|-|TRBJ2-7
CASSPGQGGEQYF
TGTGCCAGCAGCCCCGGACAGGGTGGCGAGCAGTACTTC
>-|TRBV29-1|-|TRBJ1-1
CSVVMSNTEAFF
TGCAGCGTTGTCATGTCGAACACTGAAGCTTTCTTT
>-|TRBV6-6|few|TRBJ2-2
CASSYNQGGELFF
TGTGCCAGCAGTTATAATCAGGGGGGGGAGCTGTTTTTT
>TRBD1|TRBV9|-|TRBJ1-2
CASSVATFTGDYTF
TGTGCCAGCAGCGTAGCCACTTTTACAGGGGACTACACCTTC
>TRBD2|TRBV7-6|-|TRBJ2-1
CASSAGGRGAPYGEQFF
TGTGCCAGCAGCGCCGGGGGGCGGGGGGCCCCCTACGGTGAGCAGTTCTTC
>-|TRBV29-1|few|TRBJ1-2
CSVSGSYGYTF
TGCAGCGTTTCAGGGTCCTATGGCTACACCTTC
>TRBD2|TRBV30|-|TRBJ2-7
CAWSARGGEEQYF
TGTGCCTGGAGTGCGCGGGGGGGCGAAGAGCAGTACTTC
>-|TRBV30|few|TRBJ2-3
CAWSLDTQYF
TGTGCCTGGAGTCTAGATACGCAGTATTTT
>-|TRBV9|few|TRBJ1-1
CASSPGISEAFF
TGTGCCAGCAGCCCAGGGATATCTGAAGCTTTCTTT
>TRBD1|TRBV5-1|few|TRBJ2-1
CASSGPGQGYNEQFF
TGCGCCAGCAGCGGCCCGGGACAGGGTTACAATGAGCAGTTCTTC
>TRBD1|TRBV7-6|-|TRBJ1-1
CASSPWTGETEAFF
TGTGCCAGCAGCCCATGGACAGGGGAAACTGAAGCTTTCTTT
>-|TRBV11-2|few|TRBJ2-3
CASSLDSPDTQYF
TGTGCCAGCAGCTTAGATTCCCCAGATACGCAGTATTTT
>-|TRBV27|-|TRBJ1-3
CASRGTNSGNTIYF
TGTGCCAGCAGAGGGACCAACTCTGGAAACACCATATATTTT
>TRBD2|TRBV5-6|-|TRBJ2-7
CASSLGLAVGEQYF
TGTGCCAGCAGCTTGGGACTAGCGGTAGGCGAGCAGTACTTC
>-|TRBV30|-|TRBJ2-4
CAWSAGRNRNIAKNIQYF
TGTGCCTGGAGTGCAGGGAGGAACAGGAATATAGCCAAAAACATTCAGTACTTC
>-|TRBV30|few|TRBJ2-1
CAWSVSYNEQFF
TGTGCCTGGAGTGTAAGTTACAATGAGCAGTTCTTC
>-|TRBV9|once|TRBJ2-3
CASSPEDSTDTQYF
TGTGCCAGCAGCCCTGAGGACAGCACAGATACGCAGTATTTT
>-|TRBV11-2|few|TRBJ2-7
CASSSPVGFSEQYF
TGTGCCAGCAGCTCCCCCGTGGGGTTCTCCGAGCAGTACTTC
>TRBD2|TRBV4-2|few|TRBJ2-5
CASSQSPQRGGERETQYF
TGTGCCAGCAGCCAGTCACCCCAGCGGGGAGGCGAGCGTGAGACCCAGTACTTC